This T cell receptor beta chain was documented in a study of blood T cells in healthy people across ages. Whole-study results and caveats: Diversity estimated from one million T cells was considered an underestimate. The recorded TCR beta diversity per million T cells decreased in a roughly linear manner with age.

Note on this clonotype: Its antigen remains unidentified.

They isolated at least 6 million PBMCs from each sample. For the second PCR, which ran for 7 to 11 cycles, a sample-barcoded 5' primer and a J-beta primer mix were used. At least 2.5 million CDR3-containing paired-end reads were obtained per sample. A single record per CDR3 protein comes from TCRdb applying MiXCR to the 5' RACE reads. The table has roughly 700,000 distinct CDR3 sequences, 20% to 25% seen once. A further study also used this sample, focusing on T cells of mothers and their children.

The clonotype was recovered from a boy aged 5-17 years in good health. Material for sequencing was blood.

The DNA for the CDR3 is TGCAGTGCGTCTCTATCCGGTGAGCAGTTCTTC. Amino acid sequence: CSASLSGEQFF. The chain couples TRBV20-1 to TRBJ2-1, with D hard to call. V lost 6 bases to trimming and J lost 9 bases, with 12 bases between them. CDR3 length: 11 residues. CDR1 DFQATT and CDR2 SNEGSKA come from the germline V gene (reference sequence).